Shown below are 6 T cell receptor beta chains from a single sample sequenced in a study of memory CD8 T cells in hepatitis C reinfection. Stated time point: late/post reinfection, 12 to 24 weeks after detection. TCR sequencing was done directly ex vivo on sorted cells, without expansion in vitro. The method was immunoSEQ multiplex PCR; TCRdb's version includes in-frame clones alone and lacks a portion of them. The table has a few thousand clones, approximately 90% seen once. Sequencing was done on a sample of naive CD8+ T cells sorted from blood. Source of these receptors: a man aged 50 to 59 with hepatitis C virus infection.

The V gene is TRBV25-1, the J gene TRBJ2-1; 9 bases agree with TRBD1. The CDR3 is 12 residues long. CDR1 is MGHDK and CDR2 is SYGVNS in the germline V gene. CDR3 sequence: CGTGDDYNEQFF. CDR3 nucleotides: TGTGGGACAGGGGATGACTACAATGAGCAGTTCTTC.

This clone is medium-sized. This chain uses TRBV19 with TRBJ2-7, with TRBD2 matching over 9 bases. Trimming removed 2 bases from V and 2 bases from J; junction bases left unmatched: 4. Germline V gene lookup returns CDR1 LNHDA and CDR2 SQIVND (reference sequence). The CDR3 has 15 amino acids. CDR3 nucleotide sequence: TGTGCCAGTAGTATAACGGCTAGCGGGACCTACGAGCAGTACTTC. It is translated as CASSITASGTYEQYF.

V and J are TRBV6-5 and TRBJ2-6, with TRBD1 matching 9 bases. CDR3 size: 13 residues. The germline gives CDR1 MNHEY, CDR2 SVGAGI. V was pared by 5 bases and J by 14 bases, with 7 bases of the junction left unmatched. The DNA for the CDR3 is TGTGCCAGCAGTCCGGGACAGGGTCTGTTCCTGACTTTC. Its protein product is CASSPGQGLFLTF.

This clone is medium-sized by share. The CDR3 protein is CASSHSGGGTEAFF. The CDR3 nucleotides are TGTGCCAGCAGTCATTCAGGGGGCGGCACTGAAGCTTTCTTT. The gene calls are TRBV6-1 and TRBJ1-1; 8 positions match TRBD1. CDR1 MNHNS and CDR2 SASEGT come from the germline V gene. The V and J ends lost 5 bases and 4 bases, in that order; junction bases with no gene match: 6. This CDR3 contains 14 residues.

The rearrangement joins TRBV27 to TRBJ1-1; D remains unclear. Per the germline V gene, CDR1 is MNHEY and CDR2 is SMNVEV (reference sequence). This CDR3 has 15 residues. V lost 2 bases and J lost 5, with 15 bases in between. The CDR3 nucleotides read TGTGCCAGCAGTTTAGATGGAGAGGCGGGGACTGAAGCTTTCTTT. Its protein is CASSLDGEAGTEAFF.

The chain has TRBV6-4 and TRBJ2-1; TRBD2 matches at 12 bases. V dropped 0 bases and J dropped 10; count of bases not matched to a gene: 7. Germline V gives CDR1 MRHNA, CDR2 SNTAGT. The CDR3 covers 16 residues. For the CDR3, the DNA is TGTGCCAGCAGTGACTCGGCGGCTAGCGGGAGGGGCGAGCAGTTCTTC. Translating it yields CASSDSAASGRGEQFF.